Sequencing of this T cell receptor (beta chain) was carried out in a study of blood T cell repertoires in COVID-19. Study background: T cells, B-cell-depleted T cells, or PBMCs supplied cDNA or gDNA.

Source study methods: Amplification of reference gene primers provided the estimated nucleated cell counts. Clones were sequenced by immunoSEQ multiplex PCR, and TCRdb holds only the in-frame ones, with some missing. V, J and clone size are those of that table, while D and trimming were read from the DNA. Of about 150,000 clones listed, about 83% are singletons. The germline V gene encodes CDR1 MDHEN and CDR2 SYDVKM. Between the trimmed V and J ends, which lost 5 bases and 4 bases, there was a span of 17 bases. This CDR3 contains 15 residues. Sequencing used peripheral blood. The chain recombines TRBV28 with TRBJ1-1; no firm D call. This TCR came from a man between 65 and 85 years old who had recovered from COVID-19. CDR3 sequence: CASSLPGAPGTEAFF. The DNA of the CDR3 is TGTGCCAGCAGTCTACCTGGTGCCCCGGGCACTGAAGCTTTCTTT.